This entry lists 12 T cell receptor beta chains sequenced from one sample in a study of cytomegalovirus exposure and HLA in healthy donors. The study ran its PCR with 60 Vbeta and 13 Jbeta primers. Profiling relied on immunoSEQ multiplex PCR, and the TCRdb table lists in-frame clones only, not all of them. Of around 100,000 clones in the sample, less than 85% were seen once. Specimen: PBMCs. The receptors shown here come from an older woman in good health and CMV-seropositive.

This chain uses TRBV27 with TRBJ2-7; 7 nucleotides match TRBD1. Looked up from germline, CDR1 is MNHEY and CDR2 is SMNVEV (reference sequence). J gave up 1 base and V 7 bases, and 10 bases lay outside the gene matches. This CDR3 region has 15 residues. The chain's CDR3 is CASTAARQGSYEQYF. The CDR3 DNA follows: TGTGCCAGCACCGCCGCCCGACAGGGATCCTACGAGCAGTACTTC.

The chain is built from TRBV18 and TRBJ2-2; perhaps TRBD1 as D (6 bases). Trimming stripped 4 bases from V and 2 bases from J, with 11 bases between. This CDR3 contains 15 residues. CDR1 and CDR2 (germline): KGHSH, LQKENI. The CDR3 coding sequence is TGTGCCAGCTCACAGCGGACAGCAAACACCGGGGAGCTGTTTTTT. Residues: CASSQRTANTGELFF.

This chain connects TRBV7-9 to TRBJ1-2, with 8 nucleotides matching TRBD1. CDR1 and CDR2 from the germline V gene are SEHNR and FQNEAQ (reference sequence). The trim removed 3 bases at V and 5 bases at J, leaving 5 bases unmatched. The CDR3 extends over 14 amino acids. CDR3 DNA sequence: TGTGCCAGCAGCTTCCGACAGGGGACATATGGCTACACCTTC. Encoded protein: CASSFRQGTYGYTF.

The chain couples TRBV15 to TRBJ1-3; 9 bases align to TRBD1. This CDR3 comprises 18 residues. The ends lost 6 bases at V and 4 bases at J; junction bases unmatched: 16. Germline CDR1 reads LNHNV; CDR2 reads YYDKDF (reference sequence). CDR3 nucleotide sequence: TGTGCCACCAGACCCAGCCTCCCACAGGGGGCGAAAGGAAACACCATATATTTT. Its protein product is CATRPSLPQGAKGNTIYF.

The chain employs TRBV5-4 and TRBJ2-1, with a weak D call TRBD1 (7 bases). The CDR3 is made up of 16 amino acids. The germline V gene encodes CDR1 SGHNT and CDR2 YYREEE (reference sequence). Trimming removed 0 bases at V and 3 bases at J, with 13 bases between. CDR3 protein: CASSLAGRDSYNEQFF. The CDR3 DNA reads as TGTGCCAGCAGCTTGGCCGGGCGGGACAGCTACAATGAGCAGTTCTTC.

The table lists this clone with a count of one. The chain employs TRBV5-1 and TRBJ1-4; D gene ambiguous. The CDR3 is 14 amino acids. Germline V lookup: CDR1 SGHRS, CDR2 YFSETQ. The V and J ends lost 2 bases and 7 bases respectively, with 12 bases between them. The CDR3 loop reads CASSFEGLGEKLFF. Here the CDR3 DNA reads TGCGCCAGCAGCTTCGAAGGACTAGGTGAAAAACTGTTTTTT.

The rearrangement uses TRBV6-1 and TRBJ1-5; 9 bases line up with TRBD1. This CDR3 comprises 15 residues. CDR1 is MNHNS, CDR2 SASEGT, per germline. The ends lost 6 bases at V and 4 bases at J; junction bases unmatched: 7. The chain's CDR3 is CASSPGTGSNQPQHF. CDR3 DNA: TGTGCCAGCAGCCCCGGGACAGGGAGTAATCAGCCCCAGCATTTT.

This sequence joins TRBV13 and TRBJ1-6; 9 bases are shared with TRBD1. Per germline, CDR1 PRHDT and CDR2 FYEKMQ (reference sequence). V was clipped by 2 bases and J by 7 bases; unmatched bases: 3. The CDR3 length is 15 residues. DNA of the CDR3: TGTGCCAGCAGCTTATCAGGGACAGGGAATTCACCCCTCCACTTT. Translating gives CASSLSGTGNSPLHF.

There are a few counts of this clone. The chain is built from TRBV30 and TRBJ1-4, with no clear D. This CDR3 spans 14 amino acids. With 0 bases removed from V and 3 bases from J, the gap between germline ends came to 8 bases. Germline CDR1 reads GTSNPN; CDR2 reads SVGIG (reference sequence). CDR3 DNA sequence: TGTGCCTGGAGTGTTAACGGAGCTAATGAAAAACTGTTTTTT. It codes for CAWSVNGANEKLFF.

The gene calls are TRBV5-1 and TRBJ2-1; 13 positions match TRBD2. Germline CDR1 SGHRS, CDR2 YFSETQ. J was trimmed by 8 bases and V by 0 bases; bases with no gene match: 2. The CDR3 length is 15 residues. The CDR3 sequence: CASSLGTSGGHEQFF. The DNA for the CDR3 is TGCGCCAGCAGCTTGGGGACTAGCGGGGGCCATGAGCAGTTCTTC.

The V and J genes are TRBV15 and TRBJ2-1; 9 bases are shared with TRBD2. The V gene's germline CDR1 is LNHNV and CDR2 YYDKDF (reference sequence). The CDR3 has 13 amino acids. V was pared by 3 bases and J by 12 bases, with 6 bases of the junction left unmatched. This CDR3 reads CATSRELAGLQFF. The CDR3 DNA reads TGTGCCACCAGCAGGGAGCTAGCGGGGTTGCAGTTCTTC.

J is TRBJ2-1 and V is TRBV7-9; the match to TRBD2 covers 10 bases. CDR1 is SEHNR and CDR2 is FQNEAQ in the germline V gene (reference sequence). The CDR3 has 16 amino acids. The V and J ends lost 5 bases and 9 bases, in that order; junction bases with no gene match: 13. Written as DNA, the CDR3 is TGTGCCAGCAGCCCCCACCCAGCTAGCGGGAGTACTGAGCAGTTCTTC. This sequence encodes CASSPHPASGSTEQFF.